The TCR beta chain described here comes from a study of cytomegalovirus exposure and HLA in healthy donors. Regarding the study as a whole: In an earlier analysis, most TCR beta V segments were productive about 90% or about 30% of the time.

Notes on this clone: What it binds is not known.

13 Jbeta primers and 60 Vbeta primers were used for the PCR. Clones were read by immunoSEQ multiplex PCR, and TCRdb kept only the in-frame ones, dropping some. Found here are more than 150,000 clones, more than 75% of them singletons; the top ten hold roughly 2.4%. The CDR3 sequence is 12 residues long. The V gene lost 0 bases and the J gene lost 10 bases, with 8 bases spanning the gap. The V gene's germline CDR1 is SGHNT and CDR2 YENEEA. The TCR originated in a young woman in good health and CMV-seronegative. Material for sequencing was PBMCs. The chain uses TRBV11-3 and TRBJ2-3, with TRBD2 as a possible D gene (7 bases). This CDR3 reads CASSLEGGAQYF. The CDR3 DNA follows: TGTGCCAGCAGCTTAGAAGGGGGGGCGCAGTATTTT.